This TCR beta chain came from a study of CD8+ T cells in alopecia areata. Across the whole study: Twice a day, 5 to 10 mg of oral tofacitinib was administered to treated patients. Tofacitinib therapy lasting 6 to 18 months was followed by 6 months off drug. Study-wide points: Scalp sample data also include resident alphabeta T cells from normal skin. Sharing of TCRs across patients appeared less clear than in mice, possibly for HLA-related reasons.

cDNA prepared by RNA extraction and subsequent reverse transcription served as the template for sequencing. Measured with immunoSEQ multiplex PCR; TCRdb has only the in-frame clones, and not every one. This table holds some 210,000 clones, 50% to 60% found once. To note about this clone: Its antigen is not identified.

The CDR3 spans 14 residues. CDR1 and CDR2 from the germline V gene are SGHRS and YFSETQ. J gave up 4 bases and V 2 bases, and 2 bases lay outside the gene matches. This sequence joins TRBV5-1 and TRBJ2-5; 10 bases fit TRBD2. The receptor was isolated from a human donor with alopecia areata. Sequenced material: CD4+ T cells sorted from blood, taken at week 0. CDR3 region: CASSFGLAAETQYF. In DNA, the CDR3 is TGCGCCAGCAGCTTCGGACTAGCGGCAGAGACCCAGTACTTC.